This T cell receptor (beta chain) originates from a study of radiotherapy plus CTLA-4 blockade in lung cancer. Study-wide results and limits: Clones derived from tumor TCRs expanded in blood after radiotherapy plus ipilimumab. Early clonal dynamics of blood T cells, together with interferon-beta, were reported as the best response predictor.

The CDR3 contains 14 residues. Trimming pared 2 bases from V and 4 bases from J, leaving 9 bases between. CDR1 is SGHNT, CDR2 YENEEA, per germline. As concerns this clone: Its specificity is unknown.

Profiled with immunoSEQ multiplex PCR; TCRdb holds only in-frame clones, not every one. Of over 70,000 clones listed, 86% are singletons. The chain links TRBV11-3 to TRBJ2-1, with TRBD1 as a possible D gene (5 bases). Sequences were derived from peripheral blood, sampled from a patient treated with radiotherapy plus ipilimumab. The TCR originated in a human donor with non-small cell lung cancer who had a partial response to radiotherapy plus ipilimumab. CDR3 amino acids: CASSLNSGYNEQFF. The CDR3 DNA reads as TGTGCCAGCAGCTTAAATTCAGGGTACAATGAGCAGTTCTTC.